The 28 T cell receptor beta chains reported below all come from one sample, sequenced in a study of shared T cell receptors in the human thymus. This table comes from immunoSEQ multiplex PCR, and its TCRdb copy is limited to in-frame clones, with some not included. The sample has 450,000 to 650,000 clones, 75% to 85% seen once; the top ten hold about 0.013%. The sample also formed part of further work on human thymus T cells.

Source material: thymocytes. All receptors come from a boy younger than two with a congenital heart defect.

V is TRBV4-1 and J is TRBJ2-7, with 10 bases fitting TRBD2. The germline gives CDR1 MGHRA, CDR2 YSYEKL. J gave up 7 bases and V 0 bases, and 9 bases lay outside the gene matches. The CDR3 covers 16 residues. The CDR3 loop is CASSQDPSGRAGEQYF. In nucleotides, the CDR3 is TGCGCCAGCAGCCAAGATCCAAGCGGGAGGGCCGGAGAGCAGTACTTC.

The chain combines TRBV5-4 with TRBJ2-1, with a tentative D call TRBD2 (6 bases). CDR1 is SGHNT and CDR2 is YYREEE in the germline V gene (reference sequence). The V and J ends lost 5 bases and 2 bases respectively, with 17 bases between them. The CDR3 loop spans 16 amino acids. CDR3 nucleotides: TGTGCCAGCAGTTCCCCCCGGTCGGGAGCCTACAATGAGCAGTTCTTC. It yields the protein CASSSPRSGAYNEQFF.

The chain has TRBV4-2 and TRBJ1-2, with TRBD1 as a possible D gene (5 bases). This CDR3 comprises 19 residues. Trimming took 0 bases from V and 2 from J, leaving 22 bases between them. CDR1 and CDR2 from the germline V gene are LGHNA and YNFKEQ. The CDR3 region is CASSQEGAPPQGGNYGYTF. The DNA of the CDR3 is TGTGCCAGCAGCCAAGAAGGGGCCCCCCCCCAGGGAGGGAACTATGGCTACACCTTC.

The chain recombines TRBV2 with TRBJ1-4; 10 bases are a match to TRBD1. Looked up from germline, CDR1 is SNHLY and CDR2 is FYNNEI. The CDR3 consists of 21 residues. Germline trimming cut 6 bases from V and 2 bases from J; bases unmatched to any gene: 21. The CDR3: CASRDDRGRPRWHRTNEKLFF. The CDR3 bases are TGTGCCAGCAGGGACGACAGGGGGCGGCCCCGGTGGCATAGGACTAATGAAAAACTGTTTTTT.

V usage is TRBV27 and J usage is TRBJ2-7, with D maybe TRBD2 (5 bases). The V end lost 4 bases, the J end lost 4 bases, and 11 bases lay between the germline ends. Germline assignment: CDR1 MNHEY and CDR2 SMNVEV (reference sequence). The CDR3 is 13 amino acids. CDR3 amino acids: CASSCGSGYEQYF. CDR3 nucleotides: TGTGCCAGCAGTTGTGGGAGTGGGTACGAGCAGTACTTC.

The V call is TRBV4-2, the J call TRBJ2-1; D perhaps matches TRBD1 (5 bases). In germline, CDR1 is LGHNA, CDR2 YNFKEQ. The CDR3 covers 15 residues. Between the trimmed V and J ends, which lost 1 base and 5 bases, there was a span of 12 bases. Here the CDR3 reads CASSQVGVGDNEQFF. CDR3 sequence (DNA): TGTGCCAGCAGCCAAGTTGGGGTAGGGGACAATGAGCAGTTCTTC.

The chain couples TRBV28 to TRBJ2-5; possibly TRBD2 for D (6 bases). CDR1 is MDHEN, CDR2 SYDVKM, per germline. The V and J ends lost 10 bases and 0 bases respectively, with 12 bases between them. The CDR3 loop spans 13 amino acids. CDR3: CATTWGDQETQYF. CDR3 DNA sequence: TGTGCCACCACGTGGGGGGACCAAGAGACCCAGTACTTC.

The gene calls are TRBV19 and TRBJ1-2, with 7 bases aligning to TRBD1. With 5 bases clipped from V and 8 bases from J, the junction kept 26 bases outside the gene matches. Germline V lookup: CDR1 LNHDA, CDR2 SQIVND (reference sequence). This CDR3 comprises 19 residues. The CDR3 sequence is CASSFWAPRQGPPYGGYTF. DNA for the CDR3: TGTGCCAGTAGTTTTTGGGCGCCTCGACAGGGACCACCGTATGGCGGCTACACCTTC.

This chain connects TRBV2 to TRBJ2-4; 11 nucleotides agree with TRBD2. Germline lookup yields CDR1 SNHLY and CDR2 FYNNEI. V gave up 7 bases and J gave up 1 base; unmatched junction bases: 15. There are 19 residues in the CDR3. As DNA, the CDR3 is TGTGCCAGCACCCGAGATGGGCTAGCGGGAGGTCCGGCCAAAAACATTCAGTACTTC. The encoded protein is CASTRDGLAGGPAKNIQYF.

V gene TRBV7-2 combines with J gene TRBJ2-1; D may be TRBD2 (5 bases). The CDR3 length is 17 residues. V was shortened by 4 bases and J by 2 bases, with 18 bases between the two germline ends. Germline V gene sequence: CDR1 SGHTA, CDR2 FQGNSA. The chain's CDR3 is CASSSDYVPLPYNEQFF. Written as DNA, the CDR3 is TGTGCCAGCAGCTCCGACTATGTCCCGCTCCCCTACAATGAGCAGTTCTTC.

The chain employs TRBV30 and TRBJ1-2; no definite D call. The CDR3 is 14 residues long. Trimming stripped 4 bases from V and 2 bases from J, with 14 bases between. Germline CDR1 GTSNPN, CDR2 SVGIG (reference sequence). Here the CDR3 DNA reads TGTGCCTGGATTTGCCCCGAGGTGAACTATGGCTACACCTTC. Protein product: CAWICPEVNYGYTF.

This clone occurred a few times. Here the CDR3 DNA reads TGTGCCAGTAGTATACAGGGTACGCCCAAAAACATTCAGTACTTC. This translates into CASSIQGTPKNIQYF. The rearrangement links TRBV19 to TRBJ2-4, with D perhaps TRBD1 (5 bases). This CDR3 contains 15 residues. The germline V gene encodes CDR1 LNHDA and CDR2 SQIVND (reference sequence). With 2 bases removed from V and 2 bases from J, the gap between germline ends came to 10 bases.

This clone was recorded a few times. In DNA, the CDR3 is TGTGCCTGGAGTGTCTTCTTTAGGCGGCGGTACTCTGGAAACACCATATATTTT. It is translated as CAWSVFFRRRYSGNTIYF. The chain carries TRBV30 and TRBJ1-3, with unresolved D. Looked up from germline, CDR1 is GTSNPN and CDR2 is SVGIG (reference sequence). The V and J ends lost 0 bases and 0 bases respectively, with 18 bases between them. CDR3 length: 18 residues. The complete variable domain, with remaining parts taken from reference TRBV30 and TRBJ1-3, reads SQTIHQWPATLVQPVGSPLSLECTVEGTSNPNLYWYRQAAGRGLQLLFYSVGIGQISSEVPQNLSASRPQDRQFILSSKKLLLSDSGFYLCAWSVFFRRRYSGNTIYFGEGSWLTVV.

The chain carries TRBV5-4 and TRBJ2-2, with D perhaps TRBD2 (5 bases). Germline CDR1 is SGHNT and CDR2 is YYREEE (reference sequence). This CDR3 spans 14 amino acids. V lost 2 bases to trimming and J lost 3 bases, with 8 bases between them. CDR3 sequence (DNA): TGTGCCAGCAGCTTCGTGGGAGACACCGGGGAGCTGTTTTTT. This gives the protein CASSFVGDTGELFF.

The V and J genes are TRBV19 and TRBJ1-5, with D hard to call. Germline assignment: CDR1 LNHDA and CDR2 SQIVND (reference sequence). V lost 3 bases to trimming and J lost 0 bases, with 9 bases between them. CDR3 length equals 15 residues. The CDR3 reads CASSMEPYSNQPQHF. CDR3 sequence (DNA): TGTGCCAGTAGTATGGAGCCTTATAGCAATCAGCCCCAGCATTTT.

This clone has only a few counts. The chain joins TRBV2 to TRBJ2-3; 10 bases align to TRBD2. After removal of 8 bases from V and 0 bases from J, the junction contained 8 bases not matched to a gene. Per the germline V gene, CDR1 is SNHLY and CDR2 is FYNNEI. CDR3 size: 16 residues. This CDR3 reads CASGRWTSGSTDTQYF. DNA of the CDR3: TGTGCCAGCGGGCGGTGGACTAGCGGAAGCACAGATACGCAGTATTTT.

This chain uses TRBV2 with TRBJ2-7, with 8 bases that match TRBD1. CDR1 is SNHLY, CDR2 FYNNEI, per germline. Germline trimming cut 2 bases from V and 5 bases from J; bases unmatched to any gene: 11. This CDR3 has 16 amino acids. DNA of the CDR3: TGTGCCAGCAGTGAAATAGAGACAGGGGTCGGGGACGAGCAGTACTTC. Amino acid sequence: CASSEIETGVGDEQYF.

This clone has just a few counts. The gene calls are TRBV27 and TRBJ2-7, with TRBD1 matching 9 bases. This CDR3 has 19 residues. CDR1 MNHEY and CDR2 SMNVEV come from the germline V gene (reference sequence). V lost 2 bases, J lost 3 bases, and 17 bases stayed unmatched. CDR3 sequence: CASSLLGGQGVARNYEQYF. Here the CDR3 DNA reads TGTGCCAGCAGTTTACTCGGGGGACAGGGAGTTGCGCGGAACTACGAGCAGTACTTC.

This clone appeared a few times. The CDR3 nucleotides are TGTGCCTGGACGAGGGACAGGAGATTCTCTGGGGCCAACGTCCTGACTTTC. Translated, it gives CAWTRDRRFSGANVLTF. This chain connects TRBV30 to TRBJ2-6, with 8 bases that match TRBD1. CDR3 length equals 17 residues. CDR1 is GTSNPN, CDR2 SVGIG, per germline (reference sequence). V lost 4 bases to trimming and J lost 0 bases; unmatched junction nucleotides: 8.

This sequence joins TRBV6-1 and TRBJ1-1; possible D gene TRBD1, 5 bases. The V and J ends lost 7 bases and 1 base respectively, with 13 bases between them. The CDR3 covers 14 residues. The germline CDR1 and CDR2 sequences are MNHNS and SASEGT. CDR3 DNA sequence: TGTGCCAGCACCGAAGCCGGACAGAACACTGAAGCTTTCTTT. Translated, it gives CASTEAGQNTEAFF.

The chain joins TRBV14 to TRBJ1-1; D might be TRBD1 (5 bases). The V gene's germline CDR1 is SGHDN and CDR2 FVKESK. V shed 3 bases and J shed 3 bases, with 14 bases lying between them. The CDR3 runs 15 residues. CDR3 sequence reads: CASSHPGRGYTEAFF. The CDR3 bases are TGTGCCAGCAGCCACCCCGGACGGGGGTACACTGAAGCTTTCTTT.

The chain uses TRBV27 and TRBJ1-2, with 8 bases lining up with TRBD1. Germline V lookup: CDR1 MNHEY, CDR2 SMNVEV (reference sequence). V was pared by 5 bases and J by 1 base, with 12 bases of the junction left unmatched. There are 17 residues in the CDR3. This CDR3 is CASSTHGTGTGNYGYTF. The CDR3 DNA sequence: TGTGCCAGCAGTACCCATGGGACAGGAACCGGTAACTATGGCTACACCTTC.

The CDR3 DNA reads TGTGCCAGCAGTCTCTACAGGGGCGCCGGCGAGCAGTACTTC. It specifies CASSLYRGAGEQYF. The chain uses TRBV6-5 and TRBJ2-7, with 7 bases that match TRBD1. Germline-derived CDR1 and CDR2 are MNHEY and SVGAGI. The CDR3 covers 14 residues. Trimming removed 5 bases from V and 6 bases from J; junction bases left unmatched: 10.

V and J are TRBV14 and TRBJ1-2; 8 bases align to TRBD1. CDR1 is SGHDN and CDR2 is FVKESK in the germline V gene. With 2 bases clipped from V and 8 bases from J, the junction kept 7 bases outside the gene matches. CDR3 length: 14 amino acids. The CDR3 DNA sequence: TGTGCCAGCAGCCAAAAGACAGGGGAAGTAGGCTACACCTTC. Translating gives CASSQKTGEVGYTF.

The CDR3 region is CASSNPGSREKLFF. The CDR3 DNA reads TGTGCCAGCAGCAACCCGGGGTCAAGGGAAAAACTGTTTTTT. The V call is TRBV9, the J call TRBJ1-4; D remains ambiguous. This CDR3 is built from 14 residues. CDR1 SGDLS and CDR2 YYNGEE come from the germline V gene. V lost 4 bases, J lost 8 bases, and 15 bases lay in between.

The chain has TRBV18 and TRBJ1-2, with 7 positions matching TRBD1. Trimming took 0 bases from V and 4 from J; bases not matched to a gene: 5. CDR1 and CDR2 from the germline V gene are KGHSH and LQKENI. The CDR3 is 15 residues long. CDR3 amino acids: CASSPPSGGGYGYTF. The DNA of the CDR3 is TGTGCCAGCTCACCACCATCAGGGGGTGGCTATGGCTACACCTTC.

The chain combines TRBV4-3 with TRBJ2-7; 8 nucleotides align to TRBD1. Trimming removed 6 bases from V and 6 bases from J; junction bases left unmatched: 10. The CDR3 runs to 14 residues. Germline CDR1 is LGHNA and CDR2 is YSLEER. The CDR3 nucleotides read TGCGCCAGCAGTCCAGGGGGCGAGGGCCTCGAGCAGTACTTC. Translation gives CASSPGGEGLEQYF.

The chain has TRBV28 and TRBJ1-5; D remains ambiguous. CDR1 is MDHEN, CDR2 SYDVKM, per germline. The CDR3 contains 10 residues. CDR3 in amino acids: CAGGNQPQHF. Here the CDR3 DNA reads TGTGCTGGCGGTAATCAGCCCCAGCATTTT.